The 6 T cell receptor beta chains reported below all come from one sample, sequenced in a study of cytomegalovirus exposure and HLA in healthy donors. PCR primers comprised 60 Vbeta and 13 Jbeta primers. Here immunoSEQ multiplex PCR was the method, and the copy in TCRdb shows in-frame clones only, minus some. The table lists about 67,000 clones, 68% of them singletons. Sequencing was done on a sample of PBMCs. The receptors come from a woman aged 25 to 39 in good health and CMV-seronegative.

CDR3 bases: TGTGCCAGCAGTCGACCCGGGGGAGACTACACCTTC. Protein product: CASSRPGGDYTF. This chain uses TRBV6-6 with TRBJ1-2; D perhaps matches TRBD1 (5 bases). The CDR3 is 12 amino acids. Deletions cut 5 bases from V and 10 bases from J, with 14 bases between. The germline V gene encodes CDR1 MNHNY and CDR2 SVGAGI (reference sequence).

This clone was detected a few times. The rearrangement links TRBV19 to TRBJ1-2; 7 positions match TRBD1. Germline V CDR1 and CDR2: LNHDA, SQIVND (reference sequence). V lost 3 bases to trimming and J lost 4 bases; unmatched junction nucleotides: 5. The CDR3 runs 14 residues. The CDR3, as DNA: TGTGCCAGTAGTATCCGACAGGGCGTCTATGGCTACACCTTC. Its protein is CASSIRQGVYGYTF.

V usage is TRBV7-9 and J usage is TRBJ2-5; D gene uncertain. The V gene's germline CDR1 is SEHNR and CDR2 FQNEAQ (reference sequence). This CDR3 region has 13 residues. V was shortened by 4 bases and J by 4 bases, with 10 bases between the two germline ends. As DNA, the CDR3 is TGTGCCAGCAGCTCAACCGCAGGAGAGACCCAGTACTTC. This codes for CASSSTAGETQYF.

Worth noting for this clone: At one of its ends the junction is not consistent with the germline gene, which may arise from a read error. The chain carries TRBV2 and TRBJ1-5, with 10 bases fitting TRBD1. The germline V gene encodes CDR1 SNHLY and CDR2 FYNNEI. The CDR3 extends over 15 amino acids. The CDR3 nucleotides are TGTGCCAGCAGGGGAAACCGACAGGGGGCTCAGACCCAGCATTTT. It is translated as CASRGNRQGAQTQHF.

The chain couples TRBV11-3 to TRBJ2-2; D remains ambiguous. The CDR3 sequence is 12 residues long. Between the trimmed V and J ends, which lost 8 bases and 4 bases, there was a span of 8 bases. Germline CDR1 reads SGHNT; CDR2 reads YENEEA. The DNA of the CDR3 is TGTGCCAGCCACCGGAGCACCGGGGAGCTGTTTTTT. Translated, it gives CASHRSTGELFF.

The V and J genes are TRBV7-2 and TRBJ2-3; no definite D call. CDR1 is SGHTA, CDR2 FQGNSA, per germline. The CDR3 is 12 residues long. Trimming pared 5 bases from V and 9 bases from J, leaving 12 bases between. The CDR3 nucleotides read TGTGCCAGCAGCCCGTTCGTCGAGACGCAGTATTTT. This encodes CASSPFVETQYF.